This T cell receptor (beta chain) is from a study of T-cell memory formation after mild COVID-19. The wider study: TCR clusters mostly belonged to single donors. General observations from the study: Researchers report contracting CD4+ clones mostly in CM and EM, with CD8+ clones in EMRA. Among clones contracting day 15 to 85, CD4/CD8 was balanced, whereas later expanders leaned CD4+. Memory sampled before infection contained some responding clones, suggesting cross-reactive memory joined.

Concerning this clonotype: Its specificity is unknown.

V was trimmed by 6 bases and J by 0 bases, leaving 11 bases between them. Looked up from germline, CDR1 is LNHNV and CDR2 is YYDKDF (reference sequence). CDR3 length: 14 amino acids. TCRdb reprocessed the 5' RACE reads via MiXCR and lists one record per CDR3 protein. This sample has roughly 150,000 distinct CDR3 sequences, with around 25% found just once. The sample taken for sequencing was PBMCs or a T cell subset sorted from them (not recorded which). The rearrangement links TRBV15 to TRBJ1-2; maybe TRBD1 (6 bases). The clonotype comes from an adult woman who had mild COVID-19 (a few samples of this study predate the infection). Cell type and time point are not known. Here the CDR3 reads CATSPGATNYGYTF. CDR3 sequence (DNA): TGTGCCACCAGTCCAGGGGCGACTAACTATGGCTACACCTTC.